Sequencing of this T cell receptor (beta chain) was carried out in a study of blood T cell repertoires in COVID-19. In the study overall: COVID-19 samples collected from the United States, Italy and Spain covered acute and convalescent phases.

This CDR3 region has 15 residues. Germline V gene data show CDR1 as KGHSH and CDR2 as LQKENI. The J segment lost 4 bases and the V segment lost 5 bases, leaving 7 bases of the junction unmatched. In the source study's methods: It was from reference gene primer amplification that nucleated cell counts were estimated. Sequencing was performed with immunoSEQ multiplex PCR; in TCRdb, only in-frame clones are kept and a portion is missing. V and J calls and clone size are copied from that table; D and trimming were computed from the DNA. The sample carries under 250,000 clones, roughly 86% recorded once. Followed over time, Seattle patients had been enrolled while infection was active.

The sample comprised peripheral blood. This clonotype was obtained from a woman over 75 with COVID-19, enrolled during active disease. The chain employs TRBV18 and TRBJ1-1, with 10 nucleotides matching TRBD1. CDR3 nucleotides: TGTGCCAGCTCAACGGCCGGGACAGGGGTCACTGAAGCTTTCTTT. Its protein is CASSTAGTGVTEAFF.